The entry below gives a single T cell receptor beta chain sequence along with its context. Methods used by the authors: Amplification of reference gene primers provided the estimated nucleated cell counts. Profiled with immunoSEQ multiplex PCR; TCRdb holds only in-frame clones, not every one. That table supplies the V and J calls and clone size; D and trimming were determined from the DNA. Altogether about 69,000 clones are present, more than 75% being singletons, with the ten largest covering approximately 45%. The data were obtained in a study of blood T cell repertoires in COVID-19. Across the whole study: Specimens from acute and convalescent COVID-19 originated in the United States, Italy and Spain. The cDNA or gDNA used as material had been derived from T cells, B-cell-depleted T cells, or PBMCs.

This CDR3 contains 15 residues. Unmatched junction bases numbered 4, after V lost 5 bases and J lost 5 bases. The germline V gene encodes CDR1 MNHNY and CDR2 SVGAGI (reference sequence). What was sequenced was peripheral blood. The receptor comes from a human donor in a cohort sampled during active COVID-19. V and J are TRBV6-6 and TRBJ1-6, with TRBD1 matching over 9 bases. The CDR3 spells CASSPRDRDNSPLHF. CDR3 DNA sequence: TGTGCCAGCAGTCCCCGGGACAGGGATAATTCACCCCTCCACTTT.